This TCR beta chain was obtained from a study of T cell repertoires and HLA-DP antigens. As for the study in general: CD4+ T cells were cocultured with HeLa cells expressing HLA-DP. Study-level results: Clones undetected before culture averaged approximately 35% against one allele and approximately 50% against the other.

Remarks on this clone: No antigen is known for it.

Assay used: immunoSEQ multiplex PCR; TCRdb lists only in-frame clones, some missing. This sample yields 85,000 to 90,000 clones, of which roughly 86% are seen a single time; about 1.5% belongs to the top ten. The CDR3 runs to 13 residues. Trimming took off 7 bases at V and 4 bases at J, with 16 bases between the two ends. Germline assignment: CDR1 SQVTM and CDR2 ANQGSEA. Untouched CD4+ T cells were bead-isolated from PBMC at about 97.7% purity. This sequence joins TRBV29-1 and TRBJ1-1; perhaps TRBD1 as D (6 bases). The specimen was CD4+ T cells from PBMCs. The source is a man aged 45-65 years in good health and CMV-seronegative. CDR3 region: CSGARGAGTEAFF. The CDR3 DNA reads TGCAGCGGGGCGAGGGGGGCTGGCACTGAAGCTTTCTTT.